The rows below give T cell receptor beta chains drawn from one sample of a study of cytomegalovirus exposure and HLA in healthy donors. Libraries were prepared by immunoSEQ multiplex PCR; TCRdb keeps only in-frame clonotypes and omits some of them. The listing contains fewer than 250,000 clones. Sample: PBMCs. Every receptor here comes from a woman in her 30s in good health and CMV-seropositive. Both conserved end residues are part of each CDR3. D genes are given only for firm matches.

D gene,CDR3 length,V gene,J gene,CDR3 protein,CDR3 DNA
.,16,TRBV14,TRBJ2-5,CASSQESRLSRRTQYF,TGTGCCAGCAGCCAAGAGTCCAGACTATCAAGAAGGACCCAGTACTTC
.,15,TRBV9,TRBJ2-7,CASSVRAQGPYEQYF,TGTGCCAGCAGCGTAAGAGCCCAGGGTCCCTACGAGCAGTACTTC
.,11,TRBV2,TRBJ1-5,CASGRNQPQHF,TGTGCCAGTGGTCGGAATCAGCCCCAGCATTTT
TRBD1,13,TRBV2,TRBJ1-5,CASSGTGEQPQHF,TGTGCCAGCAGTGGGACAGGGGAACAGCCCCAGCATTTT
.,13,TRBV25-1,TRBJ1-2,CASQYVGAYGYTF,TGTGCCAGCCAGTACGTGGGGGCCTATGGCTACACCTTC
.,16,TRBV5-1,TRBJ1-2,CASRLVPTGIAYGYTF,TGCGCCAGCAGACTTGTGCCTACAGGGATCGCCTATGGCTACACCTTC
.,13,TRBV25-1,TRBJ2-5,CASSVGGWETQYF,TGTGCCAGCAGTGTCGGGGGTTGGGAGACCCAGTACTTC
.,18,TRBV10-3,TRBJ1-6,CAISESPPGHGAGSPLHF,TGTGCCATCAGTGAGTCACCGCCGGGACATGGAGCCGGATCACCCCTCCACTTT
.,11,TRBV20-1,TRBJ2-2,CSAPYTGELFF,TGCAGTGCCCCGTACACCGGGGAGCTGTTTTTT
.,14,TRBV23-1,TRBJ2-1,CASSQSIRYNEQFF,TGCGCCAGCAGTCAATCGATCAGGTACAATGAGCAGTTCTTC
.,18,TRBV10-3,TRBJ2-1,CAISEAKVRTLPYNEQFF,TGTGCCATCAGTGAGGCAAAAGTTCGGACATTACCCTACAATGAGCAGTTCTTC
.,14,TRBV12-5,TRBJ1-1,CASGRPTENTEAFF,TGTGCTAGTGGCCGACCTACAGAGAACACTGAAGCTTTCTTT
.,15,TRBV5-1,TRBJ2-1,CASTPDRGVYNEQFF,TGCGCCAGCACCCCAGACCGGGGAGTTTACAATGAGCAGTTCTTC
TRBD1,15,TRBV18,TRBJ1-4,CASSPSTGANEKLFF,TGTGCCAGCTCACCGTCGACAGGGGCTAATGAAAAACTGTTTTTT
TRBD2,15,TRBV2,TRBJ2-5,CASSEERGRGETQYF,TGTGCCAGCAGTGAAGAGCGGGGGCGCGGGGAGACCCAGTACTTC
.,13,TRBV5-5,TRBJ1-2,CASSERFNYGYTF,TGTGCCAGCAGCGAGAGGTTTAACTATGGCTACACCTTC
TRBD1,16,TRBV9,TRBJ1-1,CASSVDPGQGDTEAFF,TGTGCCAGCAGCGTAGATCCGGGCCAGGGGGACACTGAAGCTTTCTTT
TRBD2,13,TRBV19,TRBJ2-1,CASEAGGYNEQFF,TGTGCCAGTGAAGCGGGGGGCTACAATGAGCAGTTCTTC
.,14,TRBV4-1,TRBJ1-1,CASSQSLMNTEAFF,TGCGCCAGCAGCCAGAGTCTCATGAACACTGAAGCTTTCTTT
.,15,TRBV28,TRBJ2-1,CASSLPGPRMDEQFF,TGTGCCAGCAGTTTACCGGGTCCTCGAATGGATGAGCAGTTCTTC
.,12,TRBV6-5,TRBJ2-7,CASSYPLGEQYF,TGTGCCAGCAGTTACCCCCTCGGGGAGCAGTACTTC
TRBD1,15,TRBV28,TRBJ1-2,CASSPDRALNYGYTF,TGTGCCAGTTCACCGGACAGGGCCCTTAACTATGGCTACACCTTC
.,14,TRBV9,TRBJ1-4,CASSVGTGYEKLFF,TGTGCCAGCAGCGTAGGCACAGGTTATGAAAAACTGTTTTTT
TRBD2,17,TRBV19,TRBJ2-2,CASRIASGLWGTGELFF,TGTGCCAGTAGGATTGCTAGCGGGCTCTGGGGCACCGGGGAGCTGTTTTTT
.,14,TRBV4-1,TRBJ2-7,CASSPTDSSYEQYF,TGCGCCAGCAGCCCTACCGACAGCTCCTACGAGCAGTACTTC
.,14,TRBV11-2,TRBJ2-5,CASSLGQGWETQYF,TGTGCCAGCAGCTTAGGGCAGGGGTGGGAGACCCAGTACTTC
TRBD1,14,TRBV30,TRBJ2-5,CAWTSGTGVETQYF,TGTGCCTGGACCTCCGGGACAGGGGTAGAGACCCAGTACTTC
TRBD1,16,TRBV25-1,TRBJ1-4,CASSAGQVATNEKLFF,TGTGCCAGCAGTGCCGGACAGGTCGCAACTAATGAAAAACTGTTTTTT
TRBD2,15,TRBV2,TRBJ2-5,CASIGAASGQETQYF,TGTGCCAGCATAGGGGCAGCTAGCGGTCAAGAGACCCAGTACTTC
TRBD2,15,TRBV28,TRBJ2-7,CATATSGGGDYEQYF,TGTGCCACCGCGACTAGCGGGGGGGGAGACTACGAGCAGTACTTC
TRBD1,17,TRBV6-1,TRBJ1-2,CASSEASDRGYQDGYTF,TGTGCCAGCAGTGAAGCGAGTGACAGGGGGTATCAGGATGGCTACACCTTC
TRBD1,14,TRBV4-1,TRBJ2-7,CASSRRDRDYEQYF,TGCGCCAGCAGCCGACGGGACAGAGACTACGAGCAGTACTTC
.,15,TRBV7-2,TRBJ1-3,CASSFNSLSGNTIYF,TGTGCCAGCAGCTTTAACAGCCTCTCTGGAAACACCATATATTTT
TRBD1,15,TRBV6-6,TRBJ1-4,CASSHRDRGGEKLFF,TGTGCCAGCAGTCACCGGGACAGGGGGGGTGAAAAACTGTTTTTT
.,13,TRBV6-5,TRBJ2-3,CASSYPGTDTQYF,TGTGCCAGCAGTTACCCCGGCACAGATACGCAGTATTTT
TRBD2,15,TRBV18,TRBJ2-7,CASSPGQREAYEQYF,TGTGCCAGCTCACCTGGCCAGCGGGAGGCCTACGAGCAGTACTTC
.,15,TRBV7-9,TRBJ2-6,CASSSTRSGANVLTF,TGTGCCAGCAGCTCGACTAGGTCTGGGGCCAACGTCCTGACTTTC
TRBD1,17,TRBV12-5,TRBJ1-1,CASGLVTGGAMNTEAFF,TGTGCTAGTGGTTTGGTGACAGGGGGCGCGATGAACACTGAAGCTTTCTTT
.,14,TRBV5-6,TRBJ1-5,CASSFLGVNQPQHF,TGTGCCAGCAGCTTCCTAGGGGTCAATCAGCCCCAGCATTTT
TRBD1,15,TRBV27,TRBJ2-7,CASRPTGGSSYEQYF,TGTGCCAGCAGGCCAACAGGGGGAAGCTCCTACGAGCAGTACTTC
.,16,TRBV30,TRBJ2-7,CAWSVRGDRTSYEQYF,TGTGCCTGGAGCGTACGGGGGGACAGGACTTCCTACGAGCAGTACTTC